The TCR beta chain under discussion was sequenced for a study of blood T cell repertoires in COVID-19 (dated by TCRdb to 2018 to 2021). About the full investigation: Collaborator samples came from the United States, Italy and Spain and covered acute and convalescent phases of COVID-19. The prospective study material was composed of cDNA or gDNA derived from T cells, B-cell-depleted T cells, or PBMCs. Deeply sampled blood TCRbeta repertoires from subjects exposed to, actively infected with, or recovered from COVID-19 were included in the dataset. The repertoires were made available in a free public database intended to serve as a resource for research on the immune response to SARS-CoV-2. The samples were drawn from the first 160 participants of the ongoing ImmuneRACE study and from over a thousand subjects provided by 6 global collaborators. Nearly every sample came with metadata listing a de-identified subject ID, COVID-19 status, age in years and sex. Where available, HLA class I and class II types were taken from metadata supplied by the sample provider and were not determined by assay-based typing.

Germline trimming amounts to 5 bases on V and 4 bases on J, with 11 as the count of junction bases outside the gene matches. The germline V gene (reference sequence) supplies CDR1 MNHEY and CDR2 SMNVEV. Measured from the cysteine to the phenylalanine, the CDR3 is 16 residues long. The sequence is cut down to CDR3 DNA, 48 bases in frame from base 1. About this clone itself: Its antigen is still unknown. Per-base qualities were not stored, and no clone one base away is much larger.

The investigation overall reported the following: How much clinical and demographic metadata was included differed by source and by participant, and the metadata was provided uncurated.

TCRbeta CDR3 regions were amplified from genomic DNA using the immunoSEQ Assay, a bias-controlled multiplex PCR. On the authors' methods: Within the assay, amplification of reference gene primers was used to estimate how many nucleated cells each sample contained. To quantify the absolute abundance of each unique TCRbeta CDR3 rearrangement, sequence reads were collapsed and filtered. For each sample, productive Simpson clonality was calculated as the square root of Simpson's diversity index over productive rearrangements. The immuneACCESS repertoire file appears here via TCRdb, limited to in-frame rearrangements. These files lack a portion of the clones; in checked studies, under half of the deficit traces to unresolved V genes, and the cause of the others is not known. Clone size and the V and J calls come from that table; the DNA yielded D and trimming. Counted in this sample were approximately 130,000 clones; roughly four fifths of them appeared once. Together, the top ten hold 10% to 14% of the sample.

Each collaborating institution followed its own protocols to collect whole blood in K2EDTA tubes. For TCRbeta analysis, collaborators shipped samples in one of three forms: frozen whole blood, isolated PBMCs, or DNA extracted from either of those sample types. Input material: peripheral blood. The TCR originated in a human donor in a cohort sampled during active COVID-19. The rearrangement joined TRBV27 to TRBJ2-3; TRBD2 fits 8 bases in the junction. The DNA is TGTGCCAGCAGTCCAGGGTGGGCGGGGGGCCCAGATACGCAGTATTTT. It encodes CASSPGWAGGPDTQYF.